This T cell receptor (beta chain) was profiled in a study of regulatory T cells in long-lasting Graves disease. Overall study findings and caveats: Newly diagnosed Graves' patients had higher TCR diversity than persistent ones. Persistent disease samples used TRBV28, TRBJ1-2 and TRBJ2-5 preferentially.

With iRepertoire HTBI primers and Arm-PCR of CDR3 regions, TCR beta libraries were built. TCRdb used MiXCR to reprocess the multiplex PCR reads, holding one entry per CDR3 protein. Among about 540,000 distinct CDR3 sequences listed, roughly 13% were seen once. In this sample, this clonotype turned up many times. Its matching antigen is unknown. Time point noted: newly diagnosed GD, antithyroid drugs for less than 3 months. The TCR library used RNA extracted from PBMCs. Clinicians diagnosed Graves' disease using American Thyroid Association guidelines. A peripheral blood sample, 8.5 to 9 milliliters in volume, was drawn into EDTA tubes. Germline V CDR1 and CDR2: SNHLY, FYNNEI. This CDR3 region has 13 residues. V was trimmed by 5 bases and J by 4 bases, leaving 9 bases between them. Another study also made use of these data, one on T cells in Graves' hyperthyroidism and ophthalmopathy.

This TCR derives from a man aged 25 to 45 with Graves disease. The gene calls are TRBV2 and TRBJ1-5; the D gene is possibly TRBD1 (6 bases). The sequencing here drew on peripheral blood mononuclear cells (PBMCs), taken at new diagnosis, from a patient treated with antithyroid drugs. The CDR3 reads CASSITGNQPQHF. Written as DNA, the CDR3 is TGTGCCAGCAGTATCACAGGGAATCAGCCCCAGCATTTT.